Below, 15 T cell receptor beta chains from the same sample are listed, as sequenced in a study of vaccination and CD4 T cells after COVID-19. Sequenced with the Oncomine TCR Beta short-read assay was DNA taken from cultured CD4+ T cells. MiXCR was run by TCRdb on the PCR reads, yielding one entry per CDR3 protein. The repertoire consists of about 16,000 distinct CDR3 sequences, with 45% to 65% occurring once and the leading ten covering about 9.4%. No cognate antigen is known for these TCRs. Treatment: roughly ten-day PBMC culture with coronavirus spike peptide pools or control peptides (ViraFEST assay). Sequenced material: CD4+ T cells from blood, cultured in vitro. Receptors originate from a human donor who had recovered from COVID-19.

The chain couples TRBV20-1 to TRBJ2-2, with 8 nucleotides matching TRBD2. V was clipped by 0 bases and J by 9 bases; unmatched bases: 12. Germline values: CDR1 DFQATT, CDR2 SNEGSKA (reference sequence). The CDR3 spans 16 residues. CDR3 loop: CSARDRTSGPARELFF. The CDR3 bases are TGCAGTGCTAGAGATCGAACTAGCGGACCCGCGAGGGAGCTGTTTTTT.

This clonotype was found a few times. The rearrangement joins TRBV7-9 to TRBJ2-7; D might be TRBD1 (5 bases). Germline CDR1 is SEHNR and CDR2 is FQNEAQ (reference sequence). CDR3 length: 15 amino acids. V was shortened by 5 bases and J by 2 bases, with 16 bases between the two germline ends. The CDR3 spells CASSQGLTSAYEQYF. The CDR3 coding sequence is TGTGCCAGCAGCCAGGGCCTAACCTCCGCCTACGAGCAGTACTTC. The variable domain in full, completed from reference TRBV7-9 and TRBJ2-7, reads DTGVSQNPRHKITKRGQNVTFRCDPISEHNRLYWYRQTLGQGPEFLTYFQNEAQLEKSRLLSDRFSAERPKGSFSTLEIQRTEQGDSAMYLCASSQGLTSAYEQYFGPGTRLTVT.

This CDR3 is CASSRTSGFDEQYF. Here the CDR3 DNA reads TGTGCCAGCAGCCGTACTAGCGGGTTCGATGAGCAGTACTTC. The chain carries TRBV7-3 and TRBJ2-7; 9 positions match TRBD2. Germline values: CDR1 SGHTA, CDR2 FQGTGA. CDR3 length: 14 amino acids. Germline trimming cut 5 bases from V and 7 bases from J; bases unmatched to any gene: 9.

The chain links TRBV7-8 to TRBJ1-1, with no clear D. The V gene's germline CDR1 is SGHVS and CDR2 FQNEAQ. The CDR3 loop spans 16 amino acids. V was pared by 5 bases and J by 4 bases, with 20 bases between. Here the CDR3 reads CASSPRVDLGTTEAFF. The CDR3, as DNA: TGTGCCAGCAGCCCCCGGGTCGATCTGGGCACCACTGAAGCTTTCTTT.

This clonotype was counted only a few times. This sequence joins TRBV24-1 and TRBJ2-1; D possibly corresponds to TRBD1 (5 bases). Germline CDR1 is KGHDR and CDR2 is SFDVKD. V was shortened by 3 bases and J by 5 bases, with 13 bases between the two germline ends. CDR3 size: 15 residues. CDR3: CATSDPGFVHNEQFF. The CDR3 region has the DNA TGTGCCACCAGTGATCCAGGGTTCGTCCACAATGAGCAGTTCTTC.

This clonotype was seen more than once but under ten times. The chain couples TRBV19 to TRBJ1-1, with 9 bases lining up with TRBD1. This CDR3 comprises 15 residues. V lost 6 bases, J lost 1 base, and 6 bases stayed unmatched. Germline V gives CDR1 LNHDA, CDR2 SQIVND (reference sequence). In nucleotides, the CDR3 is TGTGCCAGTAGGAAACCGGGACAGGGGAACACTGAAGCTTTCTTT. Translation gives CASRKPGQGNTEAFF.

This chain joins TRBV15 and TRBJ1-1; D is ambiguous. Trimming removed 6 bases from V and 1 base from J, with 12 bases in between. The CDR3 has 14 amino acids. Germline lookup yields CDR1 LNHNV and CDR2 YYDKDF (reference sequence). CDR3 sequence (DNA): TGTGCCACCAGTGAGCGCACCGCGAACACTGAAGCTTTCTTT. Translated, it gives CATSERTANTEAFF. Complete variable domain (other parts from reference TRBV15 and TRBJ1-1): DAMVIQNPRYQVTQFGKPVTLSCSQTLNHNVMYWYQQKSSQAPKLLFHYYDKDFNNEADTPDNFQSRRPNTSFCFLDIRSPGLGDTAMYLCATSERTANTEAFFGQGTRLTVV.

V gene TRBV11-3 combines with J gene TRBJ2-7; D is unresolved. This CDR3 comprises 19 residues. Trimming stripped 3 bases from V and 1 base from J, with 25 bases between. Germline lookup yields CDR1 SGHNT and CDR2 YENEEA. CDR3 residues: CASSFEAETPTSPSYEQYF. CDR3 nucleotide sequence: TGTGCCAGCAGCTTTGAGGCGGAGACACCTACCTCTCCATCCTACGAGCAGTACTTC.

The genes are TRBV28 and TRBJ1-2; weak D call: TRBD1 (5 bases). Between the trimmed V and J ends, which lost 3 bases and 0 bases, there was a span of 14 bases. This CDR3 has 16 residues. Per the germline V gene, CDR1 is MDHEN and CDR2 is SYDVKM. The CDR3 reads CASSLDNTIANYGYTF. The CDR3 region has the DNA TGTGCCAGCAGTTTGGACAATACCATAGCTAACTATGGCTACACCTTC.

The rearrangement uses TRBV5-1 and TRBJ2-7; 9 nucleotides align to TRBD2. The CDR3 loop spans 15 amino acids. J gave up 7 bases and V 0 bases, and 8 bases lay outside the gene matches. Germline CDR1 and CDR2: SGHRS and YFSETQ. The CDR3 bases are TGCGCCAGCAGCTTGGAAGTTAGCGGGAGCAATGAGCAGTACTTC. It yields the protein CASSLEVSGSNEQYF.

The chain links TRBV20-1 to TRBJ1-5; 9 bases line up with TRBD1. Looked up from germline, CDR1 is DFQATT and CDR2 is SNEGSKA (reference sequence). This CDR3 spans 15 amino acids. The V gene end was trimmed by 5 bases and the J gene end by 0 bases; junction bases not matched to a gene: 5. CDR3 nucleotides: TGCAGTGCTCCACAGGGGGCGTATAGCAATCAGCCCCAGCATTTT. It specifies CSAPQGAYSNQPQHF.

With respect to this clonotype: One junction end does not reproduce the germline sequence, and a read error may be involved. The chain links TRBV29-1 to TRBJ1-1, with a possible D match to TRBD1 (5 bases). Germline assignment: CDR1 SQVTM and CDR2 ANQGSEA. The CDR3 extends over 14 amino acids. CDR3 nucleotides: TGCAGCGTTGAAAAGGGGCCGGGGAACTCTGAAGCTTTCTTT. As protein: CSVEKGPGNSEAFF.

This rearrangement joins TRBV10-3 to TRBJ1-6; D might be TRBD1 (5 bases). Trimming shortened V by 4 bases and J by 5 bases, and 12 bases separated the two germline ends. The germline V gene encodes CDR1 ENHRY and CDR2 SYGVKD. The CDR3 sequence is 15 residues long. The CDR3 is CAISGGTEDNSPLHF. As DNA, the CDR3 is TGTGCCATCAGTGGGGGGACGGAGGATAATTCACCCCTCCACTTT.

This chain links TRBV12-3 or TRBV12-4 with TRBJ2-5; D perhaps matches TRBD1 (6 bases). The V end lost 8 bases, the J end lost 7 bases, and 14 bases lay between the germline ends. CDR3 length: 12 residues. The CDR3 is CASDRNLRTQYF. DNA for the CDR3: TGTGCCAGCGACAGGAACCTTAGGACCCAGTACTTC.

Concerning this clonotype: At one end the junction does not follow the germline gene, possibly because of a read error. The rearrangement links TRBV6-1 to TRBJ2-7; TRBD2 matches at 12 bases. This CDR3 region has 16 residues. Germline loops: CDR1 MNHNS, CDR2 SASEGT. The CDR3 DNA reads TGTGCCAGCCAGCGAACACTAGCGGGAGGAAACGACGAACAGTACTTC. This codes for CASQRTLAGGNDEQYF.